This T cell receptor beta chain was documented in a study of blood T cell repertoires in COVID-19. Sequencing was performed with immunoSEQ multiplex PCR; in TCRdb, only in-frame clones are kept and a portion is missing. The data hold hundreds of thousands of clones, with approximately 90% observed a single time. The germline CDR1 and CDR2 sequences are LGHNA and YSLEER. V lost 4 bases to trimming and J lost 1 base, with 8 bases between them. The CDR3 is made up of 15 amino acids. This TCR came from a woman between 18 and 29 years old with acute or convalescent COVID-19. This sequence joins TRBV4-3 and TRBJ2-6; maybe TRBD2 (6 bases). The specimen sequenced was peripheral blood. This CDR3 reads CASSRGASGANVLTF. CDR3 bases: TGCGCCAGCAGCCGCGGGGCATCTGGGGCCAACGTCCTGACTTTC.